Listed here are 24 T cell receptor beta chains from one sample, sequenced in a study of T cell responses to AZD1222 COVID-19 vaccine (dated by TCRdb to the early 2020s). The time point label of this sample denotes: about 28 days (+/-7) after the second vaccine dose. Receptor libraries were prepared by the immunoSEQ multiplex PCR assay. TCRdb took this table from immuneACCESS and kept in-frame rearrangements with V and J called. Such tables lack part of the clones; where checked against another copy, unresolved V genes explain under half of the gap, and the rest is unexplained. In this sample the table shows roughly 110,000 clones, around 90% of which occur a single time. About 6.8% of the sample rests with the top ten. The specimen was peripheral blood, collected 28 days after the second AZD1222 dose. Every receptor here comes from an adult who received the AZD1222 COVID-19 vaccine.

This chain uses TRBV5-6 with TRBJ1-1; D gene uncertain. The CDR3 runs 12 residues. Between the trimmed V and J ends, which lost 7 bases and 4 bases, there was a span of 11 bases. Germline V CDR1 and CDR2: SGHDT, YYEEEE. The CDR3 DNA is TGTGCCAGCTCCCGGGTCGCCACTGAAGCTTTCTTT. Protein product: CASSRVATEAFF.

The gene calls are TRBV5-1 and TRBJ1-6; 7 bases map to TRBD1. J lost 9 bases, V lost 1 base, and 16 bases had no gene match. CDR3 length: 18 amino acids. The germline CDR1 and CDR2 sequences are SGHRS and YFSETQ. CDR3: CASSLLGAGFQGGSPLHF. CDR3 DNA sequence: TGCGCCAGCAGCTTGTTGGGGGCCGGATTCCAGGGGGGTTCACCCCTCCACTTT.

This chain uses TRBV13 with TRBJ1-5; TRBD1 aligns across 9 bases. Germline values: CDR1 PRHDT, CDR2 FYEKMQ (reference sequence). With 5 bases clipped from V and 2 bases from J, the junction kept 7 bases outside the gene matches. The CDR3 extends over 16 amino acids. The CDR3 DNA sequence: TGTGCCAGCAGCCCATCGGGACAGGGAGGCAATCAGCCCCAGCATTTT. It encodes CASSPSGQGGNQPQHF.

The rearrangement links TRBV7-9 to TRBJ1-6; TRBD1 matches 9 bases. The CDR3 spans 15 residues. V dropped 5 bases and J dropped 10; count of bases not matched to a gene: 9. CDR1 is SEHNR and CDR2 is FQNEAQ in the germline V gene (reference sequence). This chain's CDR3 is CASSPPGQGLSPLHF. CDR3 DNA: TGTGCCAGCAGCCCCCCGGGACAGGGACTCTCACCCCTCCACTTT.

The chain is built from TRBV28 and TRBJ1-5, with D unresolved. V dropped 5 bases and J dropped 3 bases, with 11 bases sitting between them. Germline-derived CDR1 and CDR2 are MDHEN and SYDVKM. The CDR3 is 14 residues long. This CDR3 reads CASSPPAINQPQHF. CDR3 coding DNA: TGTGCCAGCAGTCCCCCGGCCATCAATCAGCCCCAGCATTTT.

The J gene is TRBJ2-1, the V gene TRBV29-1; D tentatively fits TRBD1 or TRBD2 (5 bases each). V was pared by 3 bases and J by 5 bases, with 8 bases between. The CDR3 is 12 amino acids. CDR1 SQVTM and CDR2 ANQGSEA come from the germline V gene. CDR3 coding DNA: TGCAGCGTTGATCGGGGCCACAATGAGCAGTTCTTC. Translation: CSVDRGHNEQFF.

V is TRBV27 and J is TRBJ1-6, with D perhaps matching TRBD1 (5 bases). Germline V gives CDR1 MNHEY, CDR2 SMNVEV (reference sequence). The CDR3 is 15 amino acids. V shed 8 bases and J shed 10 bases, with 21 bases lying between them. Here the CDR3 DNA reads TGTGCCAGCGGGGGTGAGTCGGGGATAAGATCACCCCTCCACTTT. This encodes CASGGESGIRSPLHF.

The chain recombines TRBV13 with TRBJ2-3; 10 bases align to TRBD2. Germline CDR1 reads PRHDT; CDR2 reads FYEKMQ (reference sequence). The CDR3 has 18 residues. The ends lost 3 bases at V and 0 bases at J; junction bases unmatched: 9. The CDR3 loop is CASSFSPGLASSTDTQYF. In DNA, the CDR3 is TGTGCCAGCAGCTTCTCCCCGGGACTAGCGTCCAGCACAGATACGCAGTATTTT.

This rearrangement joins TRBV19 to TRBJ1-3; 7 nucleotides line up with TRBD1. CDR1 LNHDA and CDR2 SQIVND come from the germline V gene (reference sequence). This CDR3 contains 18 residues. Trimming at V came to 4 bases and at J to 0 bases, leaving 12 bases not matched to a gene. The CDR3, as DNA: TGTGCCAGTAGTAAGGGCGGGACAGACCTTATCTCTGGAAACACCATATATTTT. Protein sequence: CASSKGGTDLISGNTIYF. Supplemented by reference TRBV19 and TRBJ1-3, the full variable domain reads DGGITQSPKYLFRKEGQNVTLSCEQNLNHDAMYWYRQDPGQGLRLIYYSQIVNDFQKGDIAEGYSVSREKKESFPLTVTSAQKNPTAFYLCASSKGGTDLISGNTIYFGEGSWLTVV.

The chain employs TRBV29-1 and TRBJ2-3; weak D call: TRBD1 (6 bases). V dropped 3 bases and J dropped 6 bases, with 10 bases sitting between them. CDR1 and CDR2 (germline): SQVTM, ANQGSEA. This CDR3 spans 12 amino acids. CDR3 sequence reads: CSVDWGHDTQYF. CDR3 coding DNA: TGCAGCGTTGATTGGGGGCACGATACGCAGTATTTT.

The CDR3 DNA is TGTGCCAGCAGCAAAGGAGGACGGAGGAGCTCTGGAAACACCATATATTTT. It specifies CASSKGGRRSSGNTIYF. The chain uses TRBV21-1 and TRBJ1-3. TRBV21-1 corresponds to a pseudogene. This CDR3 has 17 amino acids.

The rearrangement uses TRBV9 and TRBJ2-2, with D unresolved. Germline V gives CDR1 SGDLS, CDR2 YYNGEE. The CDR3 contains 13 residues. The ends were cut back, 2 bases at V and 7 bases at J, with 9 bases in the middle. The CDR3 sequence is CASSVFVDGELFF. CDR3 sequence (DNA): TGTGCCAGCAGCGTTTTCGTGGACGGGGAGCTGTTTTTT.

The V gene is TRBV11-2, the J gene TRBJ1-4; TRBD1 might be the D (6 bases). The CDR3 is 15 amino acids. The germline CDR1 and CDR2 sequences are SGHAT and FQNNGV. V was clipped by 3 bases and J by 7 bases, with 15 bases between them. The CDR3 is CASSLARAGAEKLFF. CDR3 DNA: TGTGCCAGCAGCTTGGCCCGTGCAGGGGCTGAAAAACTGTTTTTT.

The chain carries TRBV19 and TRBJ1-2; no reliable D call. Trimming took off 9 bases at V and 5 bases at J, with 19 bases between the two ends. Looked up from germline, CDR1 is LNHDA and CDR2 is SQIVND (reference sequence). The CDR3 runs 14 residues. This CDR3 reads CASRPGRTSYGYTF. CDR3 in DNA: TGTGCCAGCCGCCCCGGACGTACCTCTTATGGCTACACCTTC.

CDR3 in amino acids: CASQTANYGYTF. In nucleotides, the CDR3 is TGTGCCAGCCAGACTGCCAACTATGGCTACACCTTC. V is TRBV2 and J is TRBJ1-2; D is undetermined. CDR1 SNHLY and CDR2 FYNNEI come from the germline V gene. The CDR3 is 12 amino acids. The V gene lost 8 bases and the J gene lost 2 bases, with 9 bases spanning the gap.

This CDR3 reads CASSQDEEGTQYF. As DNA, the CDR3 is TGTGCCAGCAGCCAAGACGAAGAAGGCACGCAGTATTTT. The chain couples TRBV3-1 (or the pseudogene TRBV3-2) to TRBJ2-3; no firm D call. This CDR3 is 13 amino acids long. V shed 0 bases and J shed 9 bases, with 10 bases lying between them. Looked up from germline, CDR1 is LGHDT and CDR2 is YNNKEL (reference sequence).

This chain links TRBV27 with TRBJ2-7; 10 bases align to TRBD1. CDR3 length: 15 amino acids. CDR1 and CDR2 from the germline V gene are MNHEY and SMNVEV (reference sequence). Losses at the gene ends were 4 bases for V and 6 bases for J; bases not matched to a gene: 9. The CDR3 nucleotides read TGTGCCAGCAGTTCCGTCGGGACAGGGGTGGTCGAGCAGTACTTC. Encoded protein: CASSSVGTGVVEQYF.

The chain links TRBV11-2 to TRBJ2-1; D tentatively reads TRBD1 or TRBD2 (5 bases each). Germline V CDR1 and CDR2: SGHAT, FQNNGV. This CDR3 is built from 12 residues. The V gene lost 2 bases and the J gene lost 10 bases, with 9 bases spanning the gap. CDR3 in amino acids: CASSLQWDEQFF. The DNA of the CDR3 is TGTGCCAGCAGCTTACAGTGGGACGAGCAGTTCTTC.

The rearrangement links TRBV30 to TRBJ1-4; 7 bases align to TRBD1. Unmatched junction bases numbered 11, after V lost 3 bases and J lost 7 bases. CDR3 size: 15 residues. Germline V gene lookup returns CDR1 GTSNPN and CDR2 SVGIG (reference sequence). CDR3 region: CAWRPDTGVAEKLFF. CDR3 in DNA: TGTGCCTGGAGGCCCGATACAGGGGTGGCTGAAAAACTGTTTTTT.

The J gene is TRBJ1-1, the V gene TRBV11-3; a possible D gene is TRBD1 (6 bases). The germline V and J ends were trimmed by 2 bases and 5 bases, with 12 bases remaining between them. Looked up from germline, CDR1 is SGHNT and CDR2 is YENEEA. The CDR3 covers 14 residues. CDR3 in amino acids: CASSLRGGATEAFF. CDR3 nucleotide sequence: TGTGCCAGCAGCTTACGTGGGGGCGCGACTGAAGCTTTCTTT.

The chain combines TRBV28 with TRBJ1-3; TRBD1 aligns across 7 bases. Germline trimming cut 2 bases from V and 2 bases from J; bases unmatched to any gene: 0. There are 14 residues in the CDR3. Germline V gene sequence: CDR1 MDHEN, CDR2 SYDVKM. CDR3 amino acids: CASSLQGAGNTIYF. CDR3 nucleotide sequence: TGTGCCAGCAGTTTACAGGGGGCTGGAAACACCATATATTTT.

The chain employs TRBV7-2 and TRBJ2-5; 8 nucleotides line up with TRBD2. CDR1 and CDR2 from the germline V gene are SGHTA and FQGNSA. Trimming at V came to 5 bases and at J to 5 bases, leaving 13 bases not matched to a gene. The CDR3 contains 16 residues. As DNA, the CDR3 is TGTGCCAGCAGCAGGGGAACAGCGGGAGACAGGGAGACCCAGTACTTC. Protein sequence: CASSRGTAGDRETQYF.

The V and J genes are TRBV29-1 and TRBJ1-1; no clear D gene. Germline V gene lookup returns CDR1 SQVTM and CDR2 ANQGSEA. CDR3 size: 13 residues. V gave up 5 bases and J gave up 3 bases, with 13 bases separating them. CDR3 region: CSVPDKWDTEAFF. CDR3 DNA sequence: TGCAGCGTTCCCGACAAATGGGACACTGAAGCTTTCTTT.

The V and J genes are TRBV25-1 and TRBJ1-1; 8 nucleotides line up with TRBD1. The V gene end was trimmed by 6 bases and the J gene end by 0 bases; junction bases not matched to a gene: 3. Germline loops: CDR1 MGHDK, CDR2 SYGVNS. This CDR3 contains 14 residues. For the CDR3, the DNA is TGTGCCAGCAGCGGACAGGGAATGAACACTGAAGCTTTCTTT. The encoded protein is CASSGQGMNTEAFF. The full variable domain, in which reference TRBV25-1 and TRBJ1-1 provide the parts outside the CDR3, is EADIYQTPRYLVIGTGKKITLECSQTMGHDKMYWYQQDPGMELHLIHYSYGVNSTEKGDLSSESTVSRIRTEHFPLTLESARPSHTSQYLCASSGQGMNTEAFFGQGTRLTVV.